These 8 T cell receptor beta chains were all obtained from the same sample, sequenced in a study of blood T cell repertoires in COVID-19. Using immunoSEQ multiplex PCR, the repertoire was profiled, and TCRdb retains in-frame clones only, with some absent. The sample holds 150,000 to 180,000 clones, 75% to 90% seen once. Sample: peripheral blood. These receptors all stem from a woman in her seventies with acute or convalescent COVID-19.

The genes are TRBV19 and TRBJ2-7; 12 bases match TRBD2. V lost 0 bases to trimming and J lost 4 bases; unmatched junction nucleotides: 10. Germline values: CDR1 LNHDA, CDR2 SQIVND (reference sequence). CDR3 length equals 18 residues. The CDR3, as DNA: TGTGCCAGTAGTATAGATCTGGATGGACTAGCGGGGTGTTACGAGCAGTACGTC. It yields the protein CASSIDLDGLAGCYEQYV.

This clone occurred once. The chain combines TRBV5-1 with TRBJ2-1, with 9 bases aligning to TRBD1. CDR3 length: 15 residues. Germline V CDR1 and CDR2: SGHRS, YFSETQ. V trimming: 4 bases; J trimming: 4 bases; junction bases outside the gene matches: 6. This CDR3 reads CASSMGQGRYNEQFF. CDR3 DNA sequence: TGCGCCAGCAGCATGGGACAGGGAAGGTACAATGAGCAGTTCTTC.

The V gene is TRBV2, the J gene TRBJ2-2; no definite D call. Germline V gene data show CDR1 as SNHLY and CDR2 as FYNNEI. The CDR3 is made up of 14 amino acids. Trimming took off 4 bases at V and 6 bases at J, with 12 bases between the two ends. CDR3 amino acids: CASSGSLYAGELFF. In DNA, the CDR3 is TGTGCCAGCAGTGGGAGCCTCTACGCCGGGGAGCTGTTTTTT.

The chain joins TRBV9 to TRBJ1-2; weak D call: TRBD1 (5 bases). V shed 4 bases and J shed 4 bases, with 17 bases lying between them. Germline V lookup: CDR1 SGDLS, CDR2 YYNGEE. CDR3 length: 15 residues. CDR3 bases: TGTGCCAGCAGCCCCTGGGTCCGGACACCCTATGGCTACACCTTC. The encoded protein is CASSPWVRTPYGYTF.

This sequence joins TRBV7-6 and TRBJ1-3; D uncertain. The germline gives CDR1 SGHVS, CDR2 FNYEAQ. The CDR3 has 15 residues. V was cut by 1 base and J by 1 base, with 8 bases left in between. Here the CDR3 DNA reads TGTGCCAGCAGCTTAGTCTTGGCTTCTGGAAACACCATATATTTT. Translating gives CASSLVLASGNTIYF.

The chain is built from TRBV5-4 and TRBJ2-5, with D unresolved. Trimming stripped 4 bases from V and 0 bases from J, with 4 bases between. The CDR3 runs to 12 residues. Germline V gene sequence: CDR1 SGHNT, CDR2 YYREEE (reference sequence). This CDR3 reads CASSPYQETQYF. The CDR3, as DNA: TGTGCCAGCAGCCCGTACCAAGAGACCCAGTACTTC.

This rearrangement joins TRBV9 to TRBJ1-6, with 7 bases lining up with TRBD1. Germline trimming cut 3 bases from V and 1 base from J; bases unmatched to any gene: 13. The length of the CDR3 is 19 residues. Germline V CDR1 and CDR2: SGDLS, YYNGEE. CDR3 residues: CASSGPLVAGGSYNSPLHF. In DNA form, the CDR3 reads TGTGCCAGCAGCGGGCCTTTGGTGGCAGGGGGTTCCTATAATTCACCCCTCCACTTT. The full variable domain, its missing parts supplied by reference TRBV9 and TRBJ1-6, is DSGVTQTPKHLITATGQRVTLRCSPRSGDLSVYWYQQSLDQGLQFLIQYYNGEERAKGNILERFSAQQFPDLHSELNLSSLELGDSALYFCASSGPLVAGGSYNSPLHFGNGTRLTVT.

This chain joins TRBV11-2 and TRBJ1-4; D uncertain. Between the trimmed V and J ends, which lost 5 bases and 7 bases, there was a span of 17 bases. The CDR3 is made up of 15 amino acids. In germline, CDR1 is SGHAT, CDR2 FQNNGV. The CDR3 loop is CASSPTGRAFEKLFF. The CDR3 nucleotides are TGTGCCAGCAGCCCGACGGGGAGGGCCTTTGAAAAACTGTTTTTT. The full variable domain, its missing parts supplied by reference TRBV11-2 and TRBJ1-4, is EAGVAQSPRYKIIEKRQSVAFWCNPISGHATLYWYQQILGQGPKLLIQFQNNGVVDDSQLPKDRFSAERLKGVDSTLKIQPAKLEDSAVYLCASSPTGRAFEKLFFGSGTQLSVL.